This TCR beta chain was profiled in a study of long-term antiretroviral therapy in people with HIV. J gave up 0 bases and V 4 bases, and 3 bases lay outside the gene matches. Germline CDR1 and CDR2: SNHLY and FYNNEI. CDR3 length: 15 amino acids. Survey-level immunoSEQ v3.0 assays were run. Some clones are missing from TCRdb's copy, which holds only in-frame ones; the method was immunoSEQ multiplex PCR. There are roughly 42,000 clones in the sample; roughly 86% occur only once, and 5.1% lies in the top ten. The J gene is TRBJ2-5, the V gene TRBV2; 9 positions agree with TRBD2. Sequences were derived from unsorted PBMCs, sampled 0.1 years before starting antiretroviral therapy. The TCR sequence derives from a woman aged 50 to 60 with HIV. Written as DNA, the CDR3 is TGTGCCAGCAGTGGTAGCGGGGGTAACCAAGAGACCCAGTACTTC. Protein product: CASSGSGGNQETQYF.